This TCR beta chain was observed in a study of T cells after yellow fever vaccination. Whole-study context: Fractions of limited cellularity were prepared by means of SMART-Seq v4 Ultra Low Input.

Concerning this clonotype itself: The antigen remains unidentified.

The germline gives CDR1 SGHTA, CDR2 FQGNSA. This CDR3 has 11 residues. Trimming took off 2 bases at V and 13 bases at J, with 6 bases between the two ends. Overall study findings and caveats: Contamination of FACS-sorted repertoires by abundant clonotypes from the bulk population could occur. A faster peak, day 5 versus 15, was reached by the weaker secondary response. Clonotypes found in both CD4 and CD8 compartments made up a small share.

TCRdb redid the calling of the 5' RACE reads with MiXCR, one entry per CDR3 protein. Counted here are some 600,000 distinct CDR3 sequences, around an eighth occurring once; the ten biggest clones make up approximately 15%. Source: PBMCs, taken on the day of the yellow fever booster vaccination. This chain joins TRBV7-2 and TRBJ1-6; D gene uncertain. This sequence was found in a man aged 30 to 39 who received the YFV17D yellow fever vaccine. CDR3 sequence (DNA): TGTGCCAGCAGCTTAACCGGCCCCCTCCACTTT. It codes for CASSLTGPLHF.